This T cell receptor beta chain was obtained from a study of cytomegalovirus exposure and HLA in healthy donors. This clone is labeled medium-sized based on frequency. Its antigen is still unknown. Whole-study results and caveats: Among TCR beta chains, those listed as cytomegalovirus-associated numbered about 160. As confirmed in vitro, three CMV-associated chains were specific for CMV antigens.

A multiplex PCR was run with 60 Vbeta primers and 13 Jbeta primers. Clones were sequenced by immunoSEQ multiplex PCR, and TCRdb holds only the in-frame ones, with some missing. This table holds some 76,000 clones. The TCR sequence derives from a man between 35 and 55 years old in good health and CMV-seronegative. Material for sequencing was PBMCs.

The CDR3 DNA reads TGTGCCAGCAGCACCCGACAGGGCCCGAGCGAAAAACTGTTTTTT. This codes for CASSTRQGPSEKLFF. The chain carries TRBV7-8 and TRBJ1-4; 7 nucleotides match TRBD1. There are 15 residues in the CDR3. The germline CDR1 and CDR2 sequences are SGHVS and FQNEAQ. V dropped 5 bases and J dropped 8; count of bases not matched to a gene: 11. Drawing the rest from reference TRBV7-8 and TRBJ1-4, the complete variable domain is GAGVSQSPRYKVAKRGQDVALRCDPISGHVSLFWYQQALGQGPEFLTYFQNEAQLDKSGLPSDRFFAERPEGSVSTLKIQRTQQEDSAVYLCASSTRQGPSEKLFFGSGTQLSVL.